This T cell receptor (beta chain) comes out of a study of shared clonotypes between healthy human individuals. Study information: The plates for each donor numbered three CD4 naive, three CD4 memory, two CD8 naive and one CD8 memory.

Notes on the study in general: Generally, estimated richness proved larger in naive subsets than it did in memory subsets.

In replicate PCRs of sorted subsets, about 190 ng DNA, tens of thousands of T cell genomes, was used. Generated by immunoSEQ multiplex PCR, the TCRdb table keeps only in-frame clones and is missing some. The profile shows about 1 million clones, under 80% of them singletons. The CDR3 is 15 residues long. Trimming took off 2 bases at V and 1 base at J, with 11 bases between the two ends. The germline V gene has CDR1 SGHNT and CDR2 YYREEE (reference sequence). On this clone itself: No antigen is known for it.

The rearrangement uses TRBV5-4 and TRBJ2-3; the D is unclear. The sample taken for sequencing was memory CD4+ T cells sorted from blood. Subset of the sample: CD45RA-negative fraction. This TCR came from a man aged 18 to 35 in good health. CDR3 bases: TGTGCCAGCAGCTTCCCCCGCTTGGGCACAGATACGCAGTATTTT. Its protein is CASSFPRLGTDTQYF. Supplemented by reference TRBV5-4 and TRBJ2-3, the full variable domain reads ETGVTQSPTHLIKTRGQQVTLRCSSQSGHNTVSWYQQALGQGPQFIFQYYREEENGRGNFPPRFSGLQFPNYSSELNVNALELDDSALYLCASSFPRLGTDTQYFGPGTRLTVL.